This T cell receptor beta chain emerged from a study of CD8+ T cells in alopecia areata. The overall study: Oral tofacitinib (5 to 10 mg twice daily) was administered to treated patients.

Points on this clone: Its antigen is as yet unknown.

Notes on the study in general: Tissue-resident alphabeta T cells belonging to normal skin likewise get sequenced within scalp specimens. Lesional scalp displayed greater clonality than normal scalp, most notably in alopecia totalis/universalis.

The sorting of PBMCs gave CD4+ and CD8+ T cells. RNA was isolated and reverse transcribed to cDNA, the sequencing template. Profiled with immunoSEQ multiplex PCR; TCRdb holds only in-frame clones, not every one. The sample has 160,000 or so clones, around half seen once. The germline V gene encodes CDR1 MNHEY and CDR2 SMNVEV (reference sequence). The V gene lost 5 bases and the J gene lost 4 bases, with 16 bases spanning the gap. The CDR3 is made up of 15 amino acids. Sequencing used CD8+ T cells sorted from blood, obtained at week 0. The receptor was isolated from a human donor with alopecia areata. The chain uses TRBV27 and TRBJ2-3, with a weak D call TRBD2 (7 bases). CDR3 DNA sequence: TGTGCCAGCAGTCCCCTGGGCGGGGGCTCAGATACGCAGTATTTT. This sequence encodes CASSPLGGGSDTQYF.